One and the same sample provided the 17 T cell receptor beta chains below, sequenced in a study of OX40 agonist ivuxolimab in advanced cancers. Using immunoSEQ multiplex PCR, the repertoire was profiled, and TCRdb retains in-frame clones only, with some absent. The sample has under 25,000 clones, roughly 78% seen once; the top ten hold 25% to 35%. The specimen was CD4+ or CD8+ T cells sorted from blood, collected in a trial of the OX40 agonist ivuxolimab. The origin of the receptors is an adult with an advanced solid tumor such as melanoma, head and neck, liver or kidney cancer.

The chain carries TRBV7-8 and TRBJ2-7; D call uncertain. The CDR3 is made up of 11 amino acids. Germline values: CDR1 SGHVS, CDR2 FQNEAQ. Trimming took off 6 bases at V and 1 base at J, with 4 bases between the two ends. DNA for the CDR3: TGTGCCAGCAGGGATTCCTACGAGCAGTACTTC. Translating gives CASRDSYEQYF.

V is TRBV25-1 and J is TRBJ2-1; 9 bases are shared with TRBD2. V shed 6 bases, J shed 4 bases, and the junction held 10 bases outside the gene matches. CDR1 and CDR2 from the germline V gene are MGHDK and SYGVNS. There are 16 residues in the CDR3. The CDR3 sequence: CASSLGLGLAYNEQFF. The CDR3 region has the DNA TGTGCCAGCAGCCTAGGGTTGGGACTAGCATACAATGAGCAGTTCTTC.

This chain links TRBV4-3 with TRBJ1-1, with TRBD1 as a possible D gene (5 bases). Trimming left V 0 bases short and J 8 bases short, with 19 bases between. There are 16 residues in the CDR3. Per the germline V gene, CDR1 is LGHNA and CDR2 is YSLEER. The CDR3, as DNA: TGCGCCAGCAGCCAAGATTTCCCCCAGGACACCAAGGAAGCTTTCTTT. Protein product: CASSQDFPQDTKEAFF.

The table lists this clone with a few counts. This sequence joins TRBV19 and TRBJ2-1; D call uncertain. This CDR3 is built from 15 residues. V was pared by 5 bases and J by 7 bases, with 18 bases between. Looked up from germline, CDR1 is LNHDA and CDR2 is SQIVND (reference sequence). CDR3 sequence reads: CASSVAWPEGNEQFF. In nucleotides, the CDR3 is TGTGCCAGTAGTGTCGCCTGGCCGGAAGGGAATGAGCAGTTCTTC. Full variable domain (rest looked up from reference TRBV19 and TRBJ2-1): DGGITQSPKYLFRKEGQNVTLSCEQNLNHDAMYWYRQDPGQGLRLIYYSQIVNDFQKGDIAEGYSVSREKKESFPLTVTSAQKNPTAFYLCASSVAWPEGNEQFFGPGTRLTVL.

The chain joins TRBV27 to TRBJ2-5, with 10 nucleotides matching TRBD1. Per the germline V gene, CDR1 is MNHEY and CDR2 is SMNVEV (reference sequence). There are 15 residues in the CDR3. The trim removed 8 bases at V and 5 bases at J, leaving 11 bases unmatched. Written as DNA, the CDR3 is TGTGCCAGCCGACTCCCGGGACAGGGGTGGGAGACCCAGTACTTC. Translation gives CASRLPGQGWETQYF.

The chain joins TRBV11-2 to TRBJ2-5; maybe TRBD2 (6 bases). The ends were cut back, 8 bases at V and 4 bases at J, with 8 bases in the middle. This CDR3 region has 11 residues. Germline V gene data show CDR1 as SGHAT and CDR2 as FQNNGV. CDR3 in amino acids: CASQGGETQYF. As DNA, the CDR3 is TGTGCCAGCCAGGGAGGAGAGACCCAGTACTTC.

This clone showed up just once. The chain carries TRBV11-3 and TRBJ2-5, with D maybe TRBD2 (5 bases). The CDR3 extends over 14 amino acids. V lost 4 bases to trimming and J lost 5 bases, with 14 bases between them. Germline V gene sequence: CDR1 SGHNT, CDR2 YENEEA. The CDR3 DNA reads TGTGCCAGCAGCTCGCCCGGGATCGGGGAGACCCAGTACTTC. Translated: CASSSPGIGETQYF.

This clone was counted once. The chain combines TRBV10-2 with TRBJ1-1; D gene uncertain. The CDR3 is made up of 15 amino acids. Trimming stripped 2 bases from V and 0 bases from J, with 10 bases between. CDR1 is WSHSY, CDR2 SAAADI, per germline. CDR3 loop: CASSEDSLMNTEAFF. The CDR3 DNA reads as TGCGCCAGCAGTGAGGATAGCCTTATGAACACTGAAGCTTTCTTT.

This clone ranks as medium-sized. The V call is TRBV7-3, the J call TRBJ2-3; 11 bases map to TRBD2. The length of the CDR3 is 16 residues. The trim removed 1 base at V and 5 bases at J, leaving 5 bases unmatched. CDR1 is SGHTA and CDR2 is FQGTGA in the germline V gene. For the CDR3, the DNA is TGTGCCAGCAGCTTAATTAGCGGGGGGGGCAGAGATACGCAGTATTTT. Translating gives CASSLISGGGRDTQYF.

V usage is TRBV7-2 and J usage is TRBJ1-2; TRBD1 might be the D (6 bases). The CDR3 contains 14 residues. Deletions cut 5 bases from V and 5 bases from J, with 15 bases between. Per germline, CDR1 SGHTA and CDR2 FQGNSA. This CDR3 reads CASSTPDSRYGYTF. The CDR3 DNA reads TGTGCCAGCAGCACCCCGGACAGTCGTTATGGCTACACCTTC.

The rearrangement links TRBV28 to TRBJ1-2; the D gene is possibly TRBD1 (6 bases). The CDR3 is made up of 16 amino acids. V was trimmed by 2 bases and J by 4 bases, leaving 17 bases between them. Germline V gene data show CDR1 as MDHEN and CDR2 as SYDVKM. The CDR3 protein is CASSLSQRGRGYGYTF. CDR3 nucleotides: TGTGCCAGCAGTTTAAGCCAGCGGGGGCGAGGCTATGGCTACACCTTC.

V is TRBV28 and J is TRBJ2-4; 8 nucleotides match TRBD1. The CDR3 has 14 residues. Germline V gives CDR1 MDHEN, CDR2 SYDVKM. J was trimmed by 8 bases and V by 3 bases; bases with no gene match: 6. Here the CDR3 reads CASSFTTGGHIQYF. As DNA, the CDR3 is TGTGCCAGCAGTTTTACAACAGGGGGTCACATTCAGTACTTC.

The chain uses TRBV2 and TRBJ1-5; 8 bases map to TRBD1. J gave up 6 bases and V 1 base, and 8 bases lay outside the gene matches. This CDR3 is 16 amino acids long. Looked up from germline, CDR1 is SNHLY and CDR2 is FYNNEI. CDR3 nucleotides: TGTGCCAGCAGTGAAGGAGGGGCAGGGGGCAGTCAGCCCCAGCATTTT. This translates into CASSEGGAGGSQPQHF.

In DNA, the CDR3 is TGTGCCAGCAGCTTACCCAAGCGGGGGAACACCGGGGAGCTGTTTTTT. Amino acid sequence: CASSLPKRGNTGELFF. The gene calls are TRBV11-2 and TRBJ2-2; 7 bases align to TRBD2. The CDR3 has 16 amino acids. After removal of 2 bases from V and 1 base from J, the junction contained 4 bases not matched to a gene. Germline-derived CDR1 and CDR2 are SGHAT and FQNNGV.

V and J are TRBV5-8 and TRBJ2-4; TRBD2 matches at 10 bases. This CDR3 comprises 16 residues. Germline assignment: CDR1 SGHTS and CDR2 YDEGEE. Germline trimming cut 0 bases from V and 8 bases from J; bases unmatched to any gene: 8. The CDR3 spells CASSLGEREGGDIQYF. CDR3 coding DNA: TGTGCCAGCAGCTTGGGGGAGCGGGAGGGCGGGGACATTCAGTACTTC.

The V call is TRBV5-6, the J call TRBJ2-7, with D maybe TRBD1 (5 bases). Germline CDR1 SGHDT, CDR2 YYEEEE. V dropped 1 base and J dropped 0 bases, with 14 bases sitting between them. The CDR3 consists of 16 residues. The CDR3 DNA sequence: TGTGCCAGCAGCTTGTTACCAGGGCCCAGCTCCTACGAGCAGTACTTC. Protein sequence: CASSLLPGPSSYEQYF.

J is TRBJ2-1 and V is TRBV5-1, with unresolved D. The CDR3 contains 16 residues. V lost 0 bases and J 7 bases, leaving 17 bases between the germline ends. CDR1 and CDR2 from the germline V gene are SGHRS and YFSETQ. The CDR3 nucleotides read TGCGCCAGCAGCTTGGGGGAATTTGATACCCGGAATGAGCAGTTCTTC. Amino acids: CASSLGEFDTRNEQFF.